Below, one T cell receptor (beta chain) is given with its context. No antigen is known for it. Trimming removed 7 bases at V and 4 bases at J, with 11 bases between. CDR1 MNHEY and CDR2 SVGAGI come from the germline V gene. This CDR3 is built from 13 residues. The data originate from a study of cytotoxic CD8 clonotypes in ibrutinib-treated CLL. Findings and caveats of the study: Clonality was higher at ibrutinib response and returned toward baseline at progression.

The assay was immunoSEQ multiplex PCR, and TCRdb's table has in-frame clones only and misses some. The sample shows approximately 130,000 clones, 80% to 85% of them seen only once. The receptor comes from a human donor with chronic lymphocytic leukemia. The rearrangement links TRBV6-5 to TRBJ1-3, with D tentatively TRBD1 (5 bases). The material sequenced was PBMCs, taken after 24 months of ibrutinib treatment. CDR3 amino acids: CASTGGRGNTIYF. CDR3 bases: TGTGCCAGCACCGGGGGAAGGGGAAACACCATATATTTT.